The 10 T cell receptor beta chains listed next were all sequenced from one sample in a study of blood T cell repertoires in COVID-19. Sequencing used immunoSEQ multiplex PCR; TCRdb keeps in-frame clones, though not all of them. The sample includes about 53,000 clones, about 83% of them seen just once. Sequenced input: peripheral blood. Receptor source: a man aged 50-60 years with acute or convalescent COVID-19.

The CDR3 DNA reads TGCGCCAGCAGCCCGTCGGGGGGGAGAGAGCAGTTCTTC. Its translation: CASSPSGGREQFF. The chain couples TRBV4-1 to TRBJ2-1; 8 positions agree with TRBD2. The CDR3 consists of 13 residues. The germline gives CDR1 MGHRA, CDR2 YSYEKL. V shed 4 bases and J 10 bases; nucleotides not matched to a gene: 6.

The chain is built from TRBV11-3 and TRBJ2-1; a weak D match, TRBD2 (5 bases). Germline V gene sequence: CDR1 SGHNT, CDR2 YENEEA. The CDR3 is made up of 15 amino acids. V lost 4 bases and J 9 bases, leaving 19 bases between the germline ends. Here the CDR3 DNA reads TGTGCCAGCAGCTGGGTCCGGGAAGGAAGCGGTGAGCAGTTCTTC. Translating gives CASSWVREGSGEQFF. The entire variable domain, with the rest obtained from reference TRBV11-3 and TRBJ2-1, is as follows: EAGVVQSPRYKIIEKKQPVAFWCNPISGHNTLYWYLQNLGQGPELLIRYENEEAVDDSQLPKDRFSAERLKGVDSTLKIQPAELGDSAVYLCASSWVREGSGEQFFGPGTRLTVL.

In regard to this clone: Relative to the germline gene, one junction end is altered; a read error may explain this. This chain links TRBV7-7 with TRBJ2-3; 9 nucleotides agree with TRBD1. Germline V gene lookup returns CDR1 SSHAT and CDR2 FNYEAQ (reference sequence). The CDR3 covers 19 residues. CDR3 protein: CASSLRPWDRAGSTDTQYF. The CDR3 DNA reads TGTGCTAGCAGCTTAAGACCATGGGACAGGGCGGGAAGCACAGATACGCAGTATTTT.

The chain links TRBV15 to TRBJ1-4; TRBD1 agrees at 10 bases. Trimming at V came to 0 bases and at J to 6 bases, leaving 4 bases not matched to a gene. This CDR3 comprises 16 residues. CDR1 LNHNV and CDR2 YYDKDF come from the germline V gene (reference sequence). The CDR3 nucleotides are TGTGCCACCAGCAGAGAGAGGACAGGGGGGGATGAAAAACTGTTTTTT. Translating it yields CATSRERTGGDEKLFF.

The gene calls are TRBV2 and TRBJ1-5; D gene ambiguous. From germline, CDR1 is SNHLY and CDR2 FYNNEI. This CDR3 comprises 14 residues. The V gene lost 4 bases and the J gene lost 4 bases, with 11 bases spanning the gap. This chain's CDR3 is CASSGAGGNQPQHF. The CDR3 DNA reads TGTGCCAGCAGTGGTGCAGGTGGGAATCAGCCCCAGCATTTT.

This sequence joins TRBV9 and TRBJ1-6; 7 nucleotides agree with TRBD1. The junction had 11 bases not matched to a gene; V was cut back by 4 bases and J by 4 bases. The CDR3 consists of 17 residues. Germline CDR1 reads SGDLS; CDR2 reads YYNGEE. The CDR3 reads CASSSDPSGGYNSPLHF. The CDR3 DNA reads as TGTGCCAGCAGCTCAGACCCCTCAGGGGGTTATAATTCACCCCTCCACTTT.

This clone was recorded a few times. This chain links TRBV4-2 with TRBJ2-3; 8 bases map to TRBD2. The CDR3 has 16 residues. Per germline, CDR1 LGHNA and CDR2 YNFKEQ. The ends lost 0 bases at V and 4 bases at J; junction bases unmatched: 6. CDR3 DNA: TGTGCCAGCAGCCAAGAGCCCGGGAGGGGGGCAGATACGCAGTATTTT. This sequence encodes CASSQEPGRGADTQYF.

The chain is built from TRBV28 and TRBJ2-7, with 9 positions matching TRBD1. The CDR3 has 14 residues. Germline values: CDR1 MDHEN, CDR2 SYDVKM. Trimming at V came to 7 bases and at J to 6 bases, leaving 10 bases not matched to a gene. The CDR3 nucleotides are TGTGCCAGCAACACGGACAGGGGTCGGCGCGAGCAGTACTTC. It specifies CASNTDRGRREQYF.

The chain combines TRBV9 with TRBJ2-6; a possible D gene is TRBD1 (6 bases). The germline V gene encodes CDR1 SGDLS and CDR2 YYNGEE. The CDR3 is 14 residues long. With 4 bases removed from V and 1 base from J, the gap between germline ends came to 6 bases. The CDR3 sequence is CASSQGSGANVLTF. The CDR3 region has the DNA TGTGCCAGCAGCCAGGGGTCTGGGGCCAACGTCCTGACTTTC.

This chain links TRBV4-2 with TRBJ2-2, with 12 positions matching TRBD2. The J segment lost 3 bases and the V segment lost 0 bases, leaving 8 bases of the junction unmatched. Germline values: CDR1 LGHNA, CDR2 YNFKEQ. The CDR3 spans 19 residues. CDR3 protein: CASSQDSMGLAGDTGELFF. DNA for the CDR3: TGTGCCAGCAGCCAAGACTCGATGGGACTAGCGGGCGACACCGGGGAGCTGTTTTTT.